The present T cell receptor beta chain was sequenced within a study of PD-1 blockade in mismatch repair-deficient tumors. The assay was immunoSEQ multiplex PCR, and TCRdb's table has in-frame clones only and misses some. The table records about 34,000 clones, around 80% of them present only once. Germline V CDR1 and CDR2: KGHSH, LQKENI. This CDR3 contains 14 residues. V was clipped by 3 bases and J by 2 bases, with 9 bases between them. This clone was seen once. The chain employs TRBV18 and TRBJ2-3, with a possible D match to TRBD2 (5 bases). The specimen comprised PBMCs, sampled roughly 6 weeks after starting pembrolizumab. The clonotype originates from an adult with mismatch repair-deficient cancer. Written as DNA, the CDR3 is TGTGCCAGCTCACCGGAGGTCGTCACAGATACGCAGTATTTT. Its protein product is CASSPEVVTDTQYF.